This record concerns one TCR beta chain sequence. This sample is part of a study of cytomegalovirus exposure and HLA in healthy donors. The CDR3 totals 16 residues. Trimming stripped 0 bases from V and 7 bases from J, with 18 bases between. Germline V gene lookup returns CDR1 SEHNR and CDR2 FQNEAQ (reference sequence). PCR was performed using 60 Vbeta and 13 Jbeta primers. This table comes from immunoSEQ multiplex PCR, and its TCRdb copy is limited to in-frame clones, with some not included. The table shows about 180,000 clones, with 70% to 80% occurring only once. This chain uses TRBV7-9 with TRBJ1-1; no clear D gene. The sample consisted of PBMCs. This TCR was recovered from a man aged 18-30 years in good health and CMV-seronegative. The CDR3 reads CASSLARGVPDGEAFF. The DNA for the CDR3 is TGTGCCAGCAGCTTAGCCCGCGGGGTGCCCGACGGTGAAGCTTTCTTT. The full variable domain, with the rest looked up from reference TRBV7-9 and TRBJ1-1, is DTGVSQNPRHKITKRGQNVTFRCDPISEHNRLYWYRQTLGQGPEFLTYFQNEAQLEKSRLLSDRFSAERPKGSFSTLEIQRTEQGDSAMYLCASSLARGVPDGEAFFGQGTRLTVV.